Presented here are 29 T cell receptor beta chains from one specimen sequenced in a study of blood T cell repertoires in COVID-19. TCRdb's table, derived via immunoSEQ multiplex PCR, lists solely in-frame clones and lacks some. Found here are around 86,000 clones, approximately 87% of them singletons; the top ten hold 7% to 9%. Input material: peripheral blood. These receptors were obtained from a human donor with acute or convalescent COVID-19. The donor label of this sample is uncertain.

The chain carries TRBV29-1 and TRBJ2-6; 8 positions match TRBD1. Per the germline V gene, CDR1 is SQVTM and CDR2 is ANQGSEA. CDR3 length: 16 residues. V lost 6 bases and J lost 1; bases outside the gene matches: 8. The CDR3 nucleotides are TGCAGCGTGCCCCGGACAGGGACGTCTGGGGCCAACGTCCTGACTTTC. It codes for CSVPRTGTSGANVLTF.

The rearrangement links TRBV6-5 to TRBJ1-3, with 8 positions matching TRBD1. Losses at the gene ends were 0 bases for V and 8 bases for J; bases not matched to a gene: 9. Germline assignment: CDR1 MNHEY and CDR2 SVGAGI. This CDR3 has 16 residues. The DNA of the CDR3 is TGTGCCAGCAGTTACTCGAGGCAGGGGGCTATATACACCATATATTTT. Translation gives CASSYSRQGAIYTIYF.

The DNA of the CDR3 is TGCAGCGTCAGCGGGGGTTCTCGGGAGACCCAGTACTTC. Encoded protein: CSVSGGSRETQYF. This chain links TRBV29-1 with TRBJ2-5; 8 bases fit TRBD2. The CDR3 length is 13 residues. The trim removed 6 bases at V and 5 bases at J, leaving 8 bases unmatched. Germline assignment: CDR1 SQVTM and CDR2 ANQGSEA.

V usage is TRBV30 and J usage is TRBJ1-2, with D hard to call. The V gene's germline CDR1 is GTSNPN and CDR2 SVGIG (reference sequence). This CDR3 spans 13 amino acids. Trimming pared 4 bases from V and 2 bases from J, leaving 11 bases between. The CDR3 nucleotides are TGTGCCTGGATTGACTACGTCAACTATGGCTACACCTTC. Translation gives CAWIDYVNYGYTF. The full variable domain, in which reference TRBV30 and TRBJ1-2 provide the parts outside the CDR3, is SQTIHQWPATLVQPVGSPLSLECTVEGTSNPNLYWYRQAAGRGLQLLFYSVGIGQISSEVPQNLSASRPQDRQFILSSKKLLLSDSGFYLCAWIDYVNYGYTFGSGTRLTVV.

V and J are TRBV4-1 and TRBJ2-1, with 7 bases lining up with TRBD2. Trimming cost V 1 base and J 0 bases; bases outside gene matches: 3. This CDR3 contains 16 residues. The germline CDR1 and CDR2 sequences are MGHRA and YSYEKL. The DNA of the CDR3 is TGCGCCAGCAGCCAAGTAATAGCGGGCTCCTACAATGAGCAGTTCTTC. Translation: CASSQVIAGSYNEQFF.

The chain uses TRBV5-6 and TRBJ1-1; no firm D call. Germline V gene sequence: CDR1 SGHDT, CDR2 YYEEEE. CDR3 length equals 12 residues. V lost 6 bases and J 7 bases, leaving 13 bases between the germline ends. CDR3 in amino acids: CASNLLRGEAFF. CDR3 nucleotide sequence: TGTGCCAGCAACCTCCTGCGGGGTGAAGCTTTCTTT.

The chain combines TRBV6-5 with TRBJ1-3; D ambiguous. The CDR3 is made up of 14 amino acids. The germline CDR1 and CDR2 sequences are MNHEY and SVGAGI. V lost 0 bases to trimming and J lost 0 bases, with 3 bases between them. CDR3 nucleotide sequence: TGTGCCAGCAGTTACTCTCTCTCTGGAAACACCATATATTTT. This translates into CASSYSLSGNTIYF.

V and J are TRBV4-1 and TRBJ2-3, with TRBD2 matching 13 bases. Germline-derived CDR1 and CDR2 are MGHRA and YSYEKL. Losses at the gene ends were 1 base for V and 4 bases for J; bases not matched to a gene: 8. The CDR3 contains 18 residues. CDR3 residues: CASSQAFGLAGAADTQYF. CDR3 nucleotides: TGCGCCAGCAGCCAAGCCTTTGGACTAGCGGGGGCGGCAGATACGCAGTATTTT.

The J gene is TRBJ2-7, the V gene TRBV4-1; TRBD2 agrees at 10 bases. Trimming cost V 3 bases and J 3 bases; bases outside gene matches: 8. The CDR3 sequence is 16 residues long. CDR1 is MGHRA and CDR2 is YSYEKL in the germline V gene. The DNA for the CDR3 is TGCGCCAGCAGCCACCTACCTAGCGGGGGAAACTACGAGCAGTACTTC. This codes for CASSHLPSGGNYEQYF.

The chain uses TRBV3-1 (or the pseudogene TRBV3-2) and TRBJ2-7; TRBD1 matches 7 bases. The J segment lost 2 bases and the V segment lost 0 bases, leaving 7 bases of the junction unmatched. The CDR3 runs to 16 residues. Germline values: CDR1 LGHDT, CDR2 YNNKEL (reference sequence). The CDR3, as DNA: TGTGCCAGCAGCCAAGAGGGGACAGTTAGACCCTACGAGCAGTACTTC. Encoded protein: CASSQEGTVRPYEQYF.

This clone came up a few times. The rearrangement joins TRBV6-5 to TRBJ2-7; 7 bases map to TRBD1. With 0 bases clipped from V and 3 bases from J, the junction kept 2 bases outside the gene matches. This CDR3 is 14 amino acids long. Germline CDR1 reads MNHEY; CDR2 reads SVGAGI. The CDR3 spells CASSYSGQLYEQYF. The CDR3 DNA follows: TGTGCCAGCAGTTACTCGGGACAGCTCTACGAGCAGTACTTC.

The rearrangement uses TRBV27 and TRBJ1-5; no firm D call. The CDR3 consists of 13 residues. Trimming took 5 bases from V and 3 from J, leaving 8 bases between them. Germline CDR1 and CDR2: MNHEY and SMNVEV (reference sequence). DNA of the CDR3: TGTGCCAGCAGTCTGAGCGTCAATCAGCCCCAGCATTTT. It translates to CASSLSVNQPQHF.

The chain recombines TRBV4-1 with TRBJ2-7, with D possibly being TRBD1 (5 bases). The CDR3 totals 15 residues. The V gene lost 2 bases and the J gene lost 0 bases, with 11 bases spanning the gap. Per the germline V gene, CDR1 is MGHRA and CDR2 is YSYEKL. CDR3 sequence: CASSQSGQLSYEQYF. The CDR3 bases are TGCGCCAGCAGCCAATCCGGACAACTCTCCTACGAGCAGTACTTC.

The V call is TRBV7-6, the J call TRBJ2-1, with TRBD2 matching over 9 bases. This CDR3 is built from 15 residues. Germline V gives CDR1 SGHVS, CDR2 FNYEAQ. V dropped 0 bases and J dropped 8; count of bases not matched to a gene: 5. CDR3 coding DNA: TGTGCCAGCAGCTTAGCCTCGCGGGGGGGCGATGAGCAGTTCTTC. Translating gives CASSLASRGGDEQFF.

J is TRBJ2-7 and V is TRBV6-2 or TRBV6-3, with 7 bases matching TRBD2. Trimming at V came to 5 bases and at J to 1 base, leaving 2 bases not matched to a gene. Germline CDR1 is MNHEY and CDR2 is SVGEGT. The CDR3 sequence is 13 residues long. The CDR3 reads CASSPGLSYEQYF. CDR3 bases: TGTGCCAGCAGTCCGGGACTATCCTACGAGCAGTACTTC.

Written as DNA, the CDR3 is TGCGCCAGCAGCTTGGCCCGCGACAGGGGAAACACCGGGGAGCTGTTTTTT. The encoded protein is CASSLARDRGNTGELFF. The chain joins TRBV5-1 to TRBJ2-2; the match to TRBD1 covers 8 bases. Germline V gene sequence: CDR1 SGHRS, CDR2 YFSETQ. V shed 0 bases, J shed 2 bases, and the junction held 6 bases outside the gene matches. This CDR3 has 17 residues.

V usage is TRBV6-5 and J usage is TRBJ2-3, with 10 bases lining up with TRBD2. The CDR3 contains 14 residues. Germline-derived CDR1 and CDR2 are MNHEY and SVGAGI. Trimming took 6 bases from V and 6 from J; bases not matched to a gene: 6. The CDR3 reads CASRTSGARDTQYF. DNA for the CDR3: TGTGCCAGCAGAACTAGCGGGGCTCGCGATACGCAGTATTTT.

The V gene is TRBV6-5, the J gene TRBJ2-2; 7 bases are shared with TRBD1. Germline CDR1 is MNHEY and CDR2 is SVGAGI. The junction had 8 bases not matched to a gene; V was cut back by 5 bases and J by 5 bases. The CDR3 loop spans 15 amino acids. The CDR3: CASSRPTGWTGELFF. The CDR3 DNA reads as TGTGCCAGCAGTCGCCCGACAGGGTGGACCGGGGAGCTGTTTTTT.

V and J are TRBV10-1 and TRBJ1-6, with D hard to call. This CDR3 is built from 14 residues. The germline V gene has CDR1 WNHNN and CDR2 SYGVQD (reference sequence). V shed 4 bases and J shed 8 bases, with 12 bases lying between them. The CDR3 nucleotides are TGCGCCAGCAGTGCCCGAGTCGGGGATTCACCCCTCCACTTT. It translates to CASSARVGDSPLHF.

The CDR3 nucleotides are TGTGCCAGTAGGCCGAATCTAGCGGGGGCAACCTACAATGAGCAGTTCTTC. It specifies CASRPNLAGATYNEQFF. The genes are TRBV19 and TRBJ2-1; 10 nucleotides align to TRBD2. With V trimmed by 6 bases and J by 2 bases, 10 bases remained unmatched. The germline V gene has CDR1 LNHDA and CDR2 SQIVND (reference sequence). The CDR3 totals 17 residues.

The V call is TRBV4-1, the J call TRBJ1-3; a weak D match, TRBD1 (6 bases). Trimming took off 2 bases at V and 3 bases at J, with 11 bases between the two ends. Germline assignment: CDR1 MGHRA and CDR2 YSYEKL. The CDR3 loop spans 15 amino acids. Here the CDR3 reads CASSQLQGNGNTIYF. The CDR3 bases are TGCGCCAGCAGCCAATTACAGGGCAATGGAAACACCATATATTTT.

The CDR3 protein is CASSSSWGQPQHF. The CDR3 nucleotides read TGTGCCAGCAGTTCAAGCTGGGGCCAGCCCCAGCATTTT. The chain combines TRBV6-5 with TRBJ1-5; possible D gene TRBD1, 5 bases. CDR1 and CDR2 (germline): MNHEY, SVGAGI. The length of the CDR3 is 13 residues. Trimming pared 4 bases from V and 7 bases from J, leaving 11 bases between.

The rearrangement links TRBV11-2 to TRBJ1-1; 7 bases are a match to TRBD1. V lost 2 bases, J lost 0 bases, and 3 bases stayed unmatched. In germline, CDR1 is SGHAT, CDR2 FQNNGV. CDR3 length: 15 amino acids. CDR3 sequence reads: CASSLRDRMNTEAFF. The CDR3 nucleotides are TGTGCCAGCAGCTTAAGGGACAGAATGAACACTGAAGCTTTCTTT.

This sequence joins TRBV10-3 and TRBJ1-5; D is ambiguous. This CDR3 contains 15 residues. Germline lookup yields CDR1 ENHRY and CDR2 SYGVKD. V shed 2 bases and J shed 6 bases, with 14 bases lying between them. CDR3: CAISEEPGEAQPQHF. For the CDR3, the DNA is TGTGCCATCAGTGAGGAACCGGGAGAGGCTCAGCCCCAGCATTTT.

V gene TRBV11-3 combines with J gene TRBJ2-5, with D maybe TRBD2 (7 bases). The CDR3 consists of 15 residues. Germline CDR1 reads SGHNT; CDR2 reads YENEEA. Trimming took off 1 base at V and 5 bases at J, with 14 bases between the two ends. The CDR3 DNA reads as TGTGCCAGCAGCTTAGGGGGGGGCCCTCGGGAGACCCAGTACTTC. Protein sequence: CASSLGGGPRETQYF. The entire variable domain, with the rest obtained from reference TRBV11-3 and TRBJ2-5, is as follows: EAGVVQSPRYKIIEKKQPVAFWCNPISGHNTLYWYLQNLGQGPELLIRYENEEAVDDSQLPKDRFSAERLKGVDSTLKIQPAELGDSAVYLCASSLGGGPRETQYFGPGTRLLVL.

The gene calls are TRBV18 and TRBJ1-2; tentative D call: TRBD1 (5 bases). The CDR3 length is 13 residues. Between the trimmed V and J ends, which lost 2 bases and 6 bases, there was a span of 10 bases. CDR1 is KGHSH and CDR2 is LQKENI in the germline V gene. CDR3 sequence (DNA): TGTGCCAGCTCACCATTCAGGGAGGATGGCTACACCTTC. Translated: CASSPFREDGYTF.

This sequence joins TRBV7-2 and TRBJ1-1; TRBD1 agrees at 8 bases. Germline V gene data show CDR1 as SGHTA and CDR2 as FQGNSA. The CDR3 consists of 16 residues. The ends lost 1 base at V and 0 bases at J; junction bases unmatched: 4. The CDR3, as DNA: TGTGCCAGCAGCTTAGTGTCGACAGGGGTGAACACTGAAGCTTTCTTT. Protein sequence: CASSLVSTGVNTEAFF. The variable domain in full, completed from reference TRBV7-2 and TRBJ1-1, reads GAGVSQSPSNKVTEKGKDVELRCDPISGHTALYWYRQSLGQGLEFLIYFQGNSAPDKSGLPSDRFSAERTGGSVSTLTIQRTQQEDSAVYLCASSLVSTGVNTEAFFGQGTRLTVV.

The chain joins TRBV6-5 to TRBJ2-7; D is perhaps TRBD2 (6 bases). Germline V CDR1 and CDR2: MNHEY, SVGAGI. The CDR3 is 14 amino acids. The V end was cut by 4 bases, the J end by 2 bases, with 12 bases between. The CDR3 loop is CASSSLSGTYEQYF. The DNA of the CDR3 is TGTGCCAGCAGTTCCCTTAGCGGCACCTACGAGCAGTACTTC.

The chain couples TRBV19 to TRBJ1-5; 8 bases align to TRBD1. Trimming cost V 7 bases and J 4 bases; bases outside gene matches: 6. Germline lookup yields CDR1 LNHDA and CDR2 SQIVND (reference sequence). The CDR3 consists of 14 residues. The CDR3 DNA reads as TGTGCCAGTATGTGGCAGGGGGCAAATCAGCCCCAGCATTTT. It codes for CASMWQGANQPQHF.